Presented here are 21 T cell receptor beta chains from one specimen sequenced in a study of blood T cell repertoires in COVID-19. Repertoires were generated with immunoSEQ multiplex PCR, while TCRdb's copy carries only in-frame clones and drops some. The repertoire holds more than 150,000 clones, with approximately 80% as singletons. The source material was PBMCs or T cells enriched from blood (not recorded which). The receptors were gathered from a woman aged 55-75 years who had recovered from COVID-19.

The CDR3 DNA is TGTGCCAGCAGTGCGAGCCTGGGAAACACCATATATTTT. Translating it yields CASSASLGNTIYF. The gene calls are TRBV2 and TRBJ1-3, with unresolved D. Germline-derived CDR1 and CDR2 are SNHLY and FYNNEI. This CDR3 has 13 residues. V was cut by 4 bases and J by 4 bases, with 8 bases left in between. Full variable domain (remainder filled in from reference TRBV2 and TRBJ1-3): EPEVTQTPSHQVTQMGQEVILRCVPISNHLYFYWYRQILGQKVEFLVSFYNNEISEKSEIFDDQFSVERPDGSNFTLKIRSTKLEDSAMYFCASSASLGNTIYFGEGSWLTVV.

The V and J genes are TRBV5-1 and TRBJ1-5; D is perhaps TRBD1 (6 bases). There are 14 residues in the CDR3. The ends were cut back, 0 bases at V and 5 bases at J, with 9 bases in the middle. Germline V gene sequence: CDR1 SGHRS, CDR2 YFSETQ. CDR3 sequence reads: CASSLEGGDQPQHF. The CDR3 DNA is TGCGCCAGCAGCTTGGAAGGGGGTGATCAGCCCCAGCATTTT.

This clone was seen a few times. This chain joins TRBV9 and TRBJ1-6; TRBD1 aligns across 8 bases. V gave up 4 bases and J gave up 9 bases; unmatched junction bases: 6. Germline lookup yields CDR1 SGDLS and CDR2 YYNGEE. The CDR3 length is 14 residues. The chain's CDR3 is CASSPGQGPSPLHF. DNA of the CDR3: TGTGCCAGCAGCCCCGGACAGGGTCCTTCACCCCTCCACTTT. Filled out from reference TRBV9 and TRBJ1-6, the complete variable domain reads DSGVTQTPKHLITATGQRVTLRCSPRSGDLSVYWYQQSLDQGLQFLIQYYNGEERAKGNILERFSAQQFPDLHSELNLSSLELGDSALYFCASSPGQGPSPLHFGNGTRLTVT.

This sequence joins TRBV7-8 and TRBJ2-7, with 11 bases identical to TRBD2. V was clipped by 2 bases and J by 0 bases; unmatched bases: 6. Germline V lookup: CDR1 SGHVS, CDR2 FQNEAQ. The CDR3 is 17 amino acids. The CDR3 here is CASSLSTSGSFSYEQYF. In DNA form, the CDR3 reads TGTGCCAGCAGCTTATCCACTAGCGGGAGTTTCTCCTACGAGCAGTACTTC.

The table lists this clone with a few counts. The chain recombines TRBV19 with TRBJ1-2; TRBD1 aligns across 7 bases. Germline V gene lookup returns CDR1 LNHDA and CDR2 SQIVND (reference sequence). The trim removed 1 base at V and 4 bases at J, leaving 9 bases unmatched. The CDR3 is 16 amino acids. The chain's CDR3 is CASSIGGQGGGYGYTF. The CDR3 coding sequence is TGTGCCAGTAGTATAGGAGGCCAAGGGGGCGGCTATGGCTACACCTTC.

This chain links TRBV5-5 with TRBJ2-1, with 7 bases identical to TRBD1. Germline CDR1 and CDR2: SGHKS and YYEKEE (reference sequence). V trimming: 4 bases; J trimming: 5 bases; junction bases outside the gene matches: 6. The CDR3 sequence is 14 residues long. As DNA, the CDR3 is TGTGCCAGCAGCCACGAGACAGGGAACAATGAGCAGTTCTTC. This codes for CASSHETGNNEQFF. Together with reference TRBV5-5 and TRBJ2-1, the CDR3 gives the full variable domain: DAGVTQSPTHLIKTRGQQVTLRCSPISGHKSVSWYQQVLGQGPQFIFQYYEKEERGRGNFPDRFSARQFPNYSSELNVNALLLGDSALYLCASSHETGNNEQFFGPGTRLTVL.

This rearrangement joins TRBV5-1 to TRBJ1-5; the D is unclear. Trimming removed 0 bases at V and 2 bases at J, with 3 bases between. The CDR3 consists of 13 residues. CDR1 and CDR2 (germline): SGHRS, YFSETQ. CDR3 DNA sequence: TGCGCCAGCAGCTTGGAGCGCAATCAGCCCCAGCATTTT. Protein sequence: CASSLERNQPQHF.

This clone was counted only a few times. This chain uses TRBV30 with TRBJ2-2, with D possibly TRBD2 on 6 matching bases. The CDR3 sequence is 14 residues long. V was cut by 0 bases and J by 5 bases, with 10 bases left in between. Germline V gives CDR1 GTSNPN, CDR2 SVGIG (reference sequence). In nucleotides, the CDR3 is TGTGCCTGGAGTGTACCCGCGGGGACCGGGGAGCTGTTTTTT. Amino acids: CAWSVPAGTGELFF.

This clone occurred a few times. The chain employs TRBV5-1 and TRBJ1-2; D unresolved. Germline lookup yields CDR1 SGHRS and CDR2 YFSETQ. The CDR3 runs 14 residues. Trimming pared 3 bases from V and 4 bases from J, leaving 13 bases between. DNA for the CDR3: TGCGCCAGCAGCTCTTATTCGCAGGCCTATGGCTACACCTTC. This encodes CASSSYSQAYGYTF.

The chain recombines TRBV29-1 with TRBJ2-1, with 11 nucleotides matching TRBD2. J lost 0 bases, V lost 8 bases, and 9 bases had no gene match. Germline V lookup: CDR1 SQVTM, CDR2 ANQGSEA. This CDR3 has 16 residues. CDR3 protein: CSSRLAGPSSYNEQFF. CDR3 sequence (DNA): TGCAGCTCAAGACTAGCGGGACCGAGCTCCTACAATGAGCAGTTCTTC.

The J gene is TRBJ2-1, the V gene TRBV9; D gene uncertain. Trimming cost V 2 bases and J 0 bases, with 9 bases left between them. There are 15 residues in the CDR3. Germline loops: CDR1 SGDLS, CDR2 YYNGEE. Here the CDR3 DNA reads TGTGCCAGCAGCGTTGAGGATAGCTCCTACAATGAGCAGTTCTTC. This gives the protein CASSVEDSSYNEQFF.

This sequence joins TRBV5-1 and TRBJ1-1; possibly TRBD1 for D (5 bases). V was clipped by 0 bases and J by 6 bases, with 9 bases between them. Germline V gene sequence: CDR1 SGHRS, CDR2 YFSETQ. The CDR3 has 13 amino acids. This CDR3 reads CASSLGQTPEAFF. The CDR3 DNA follows: TGCGCCAGCAGCTTGGGACAGACCCCTGAAGCTTTCTTT.

This clone was detected once. This rearrangement joins TRBV28 to TRBJ1-6; the match to TRBD1 covers 8 bases. Germline V gene sequence: CDR1 MDHEN, CDR2 SYDVKM. Trimming took 6 bases from V and 7 from J; bases not matched to a gene: 11. The CDR3 has 16 residues. CDR3 sequence: CASRITQGAGNSPLHF. DNA of the CDR3: TGTGCCAGCAGGATTACGCAGGGGGCGGGAAATTCACCCCTCCACTTT.

The rearrangement links TRBV4-2 to TRBJ2-1; no firm D call. CDR3 size: 13 residues. CDR1 and CDR2 (germline): LGHNA, YNFKEQ. With 0 bases removed from V and 10 bases from J, the gap between germline ends came to 10 bases. The CDR3 reads CASSQDLSEEQFF. CDR3 bases: TGTGCCAGCAGCCAAGATCTAAGTGAGGAGCAGTTCTTC.

This rearrangement joins TRBV6-1 to TRBJ1-4, with D tentatively TRBD1 (5 bases). The V gene lost 1 base and the J gene lost 3 bases, with 12 bases spanning the gap. The CDR3 is made up of 16 amino acids. Per germline, CDR1 MNHNS and CDR2 SASEGT. CDR3 loop: CASSEVWGRANEKLFF. The DNA for the CDR3 is TGTGCCAGCAGTGAAGTTTGGGGCAGGGCTAATGAAAAACTGTTTTTT.

V usage is TRBV4-1 and J usage is TRBJ1-4; 7 bases are a match to TRBD1. V was pared by 4 bases and J by 2 bases, with 7 bases of the junction left unmatched. The CDR3 runs to 16 residues. Germline CDR1 reads MGHRA; CDR2 reads YSYEKL. In DNA, the CDR3 is TGCGCCAGCAGCCGGGGTATGGGACAGACTAATGAAAAACTGTTTTTT. This translates into CASSRGMGQTNEKLFF.

The chain recombines TRBV5-1 with TRBJ2-5; 7 bases agree with TRBD1. J lost 1 base, V lost 3 bases, and 3 bases had no gene match. Germline V gene data show CDR1 as SGHRS and CDR2 as YFSETQ. The CDR3 loop spans 14 amino acids. CDR3 bases: TGCGCCAGCAGCTCGACAGGGACCCAAGAGACCCAGTACTTC. This encodes CASSSTGTQETQYF.

The chain employs TRBV9 and TRBJ2-3; 9 bases fit TRBD1. From germline, CDR1 is SGDLS and CDR2 YYNGEE. After removal of 0 bases from V and 3 bases from J, the junction contained 5 bases not matched to a gene. The length of the CDR3 is 16 residues. CDR3 sequence: CASSVVGTGYTDTQYF. The CDR3 nucleotides read TGTGCCAGCAGCGTAGTAGGGACAGGGTATACAGATACGCAGTATTTT.

The chain carries TRBV27 and TRBJ1-2; perhaps TRBD1 as D (6 bases). Trimming left V 6 bases short and J 7 bases short, with 12 bases between. This CDR3 is 12 amino acids long. Germline V gene data show CDR1 as MNHEY and CDR2 as SMNVEV (reference sequence). The CDR3 coding sequence is TGTGCCAGCAGCACCCAAGGGGGTGGCTACACCTTC. It translates to CASSTQGGGYTF.

This sequence joins TRBV6-5 and TRBJ1-1; tentatively, D is TRBD1 (6 bases). CDR1 is MNHEY and CDR2 is SVGAGI in the germline V gene. The V end lost 7 bases, the J end lost 1 base, and 16 bases lay between the germline ends. This CDR3 spans 15 amino acids. The CDR3 here is CASTLRAQGNTEAFF. The DNA for the CDR3 is TGTGCCAGCACCCTGAGGGCACAGGGGAACACTGAAGCTTTCTTT.

This rearrangement joins TRBV27 to TRBJ2-1, with D perhaps TRBD1 (5 bases). The CDR3 runs 14 residues. Germline CDR1 reads MNHEY; CDR2 reads SMNVEV (reference sequence). The V and J ends lost 4 bases and 7 bases respectively, with 14 bases between them. CDR3 region: CASSSPDKGNEQFF. DNA for the CDR3: TGTGCCAGCAGTTCCCCGGACAAGGGGAATGAGCAGTTCTTC.